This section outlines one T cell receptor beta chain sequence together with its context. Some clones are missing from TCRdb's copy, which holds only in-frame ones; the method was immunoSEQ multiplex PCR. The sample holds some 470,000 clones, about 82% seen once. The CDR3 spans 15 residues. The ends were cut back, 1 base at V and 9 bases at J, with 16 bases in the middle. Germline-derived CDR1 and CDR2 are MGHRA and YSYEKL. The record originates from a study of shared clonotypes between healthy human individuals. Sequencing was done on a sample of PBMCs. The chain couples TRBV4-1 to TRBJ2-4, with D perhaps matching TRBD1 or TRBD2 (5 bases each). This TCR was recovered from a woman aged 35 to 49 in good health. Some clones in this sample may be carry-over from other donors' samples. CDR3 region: CASSQVAPPRGIQYF. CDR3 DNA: TGCGCCAGCAGCCAAGTTGCCCCCCCGAGGGGCATTCAGTACTTC.